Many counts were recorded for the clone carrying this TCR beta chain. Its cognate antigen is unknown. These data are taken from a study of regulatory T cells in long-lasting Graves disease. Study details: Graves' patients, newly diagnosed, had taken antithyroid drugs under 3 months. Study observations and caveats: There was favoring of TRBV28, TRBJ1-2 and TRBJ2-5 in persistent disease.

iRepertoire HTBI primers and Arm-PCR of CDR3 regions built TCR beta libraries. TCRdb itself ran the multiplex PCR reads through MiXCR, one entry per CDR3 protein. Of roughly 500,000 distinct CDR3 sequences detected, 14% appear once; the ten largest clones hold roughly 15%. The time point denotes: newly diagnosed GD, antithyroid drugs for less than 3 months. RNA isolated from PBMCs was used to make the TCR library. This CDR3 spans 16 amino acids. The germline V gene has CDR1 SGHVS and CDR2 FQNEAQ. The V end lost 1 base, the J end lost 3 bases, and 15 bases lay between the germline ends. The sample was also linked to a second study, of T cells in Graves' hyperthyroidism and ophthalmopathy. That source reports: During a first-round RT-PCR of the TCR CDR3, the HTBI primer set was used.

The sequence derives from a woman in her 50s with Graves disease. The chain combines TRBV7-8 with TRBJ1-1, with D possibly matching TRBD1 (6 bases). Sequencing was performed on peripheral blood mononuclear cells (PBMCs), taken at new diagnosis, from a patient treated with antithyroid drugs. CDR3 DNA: TGTGCCAGCAGCTTAGTTAACAACAGGGCCTACACTGAAGCTTTCTTT. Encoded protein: CASSLVNNRAYTEAFF.